This TCR beta chain was profiled in a study of spatial heterogeneity in lung cancer (dated by TCRdb to between 2018 and 2020). About the investigation overall: Beta-chain transcripts were consistently detected in greater numbers than alpha-chain transcripts, which likely reflects a higher abundance of beta-chain transcripts. TCR transcript counts in tumor regions correlated strongly with a T cell transcriptional module score from matched bulk RNA-seq. In non-small cell lung cancer, the study made a quantitative comparison of TCR alpha and beta repertoires among multiple tumor regions, matched nontumor lung and blood. Nonsynonymous mutation counts, determined by whole-exome sequencing of tumor tissue, were related to features of the TCR repertoire. Both alpha and beta chains were TCR-sequenced in samples taken at surgery, namely 220 tumor regions, more than 62 matched nontumor lung samples and 56 PBMC samples. In the raw uncorrected reads, each unique combination of TCR and UMI appeared on average more than ten times. Study-level results and caveats: Additional single-cell paired TCR alpha and beta sequencing was considered necessary to confirm, at a functional level, the hypothesis that regional TCRs recognize regional mutations. The number of expanded intratumoral alpha and beta TCRs correlated with the tumor nonsynonymous mutation count. TCR-seq coverage of tumor T cells was estimated to be only around 7.3% for alpha chains and about 13% for beta chains. Counts of ubiquitous and regional expanded TCRs were found to correlate with counts of ubiquitous and regional nonsynonymous mutations, respectively.

Trimming at the junction amounts to 0 bases on V and 4 bases on J, and the germline ends lie 7 bases apart. From its cysteine to its phenylalanine, the CDR3 spans 13 amino acids. The DNA shown is the 39-base CDR3, in frame from base 1. CDR1 and CDR2 were assigned from the germline V gene as SGHTA and FQGNSA. The meaning of the sample's time point label: sample taken at primary tumor resection. Donors were around 69 patients with early-stage, untreated non-small cell lung cancer from the lung TRACERx cohort. Whole RNA extracted from tumor and nontumor lung tissue, or from cryopreserved PBMC samples, was used for TCR sequencing without cell sorting. A patient was chosen for TCR sequencing only when enough RNA was available from at least two tumor regions. Tumor and adjacent nontumor lung specimens were reviewed by a lung pathologist before selection. This clonotype appeared many times. The antigen it binds to is not known. The input lacks base qualities; no much larger clone sits a single base away.

The method behind the library was 5' RACE. Sequencer: NextSeq 500. To allow correction of PCR and sequencing errors, the TCR library protocol tagged every TCR cDNA molecule with a unique molecular identifier. From the authors' description of their analysis: Decombinator tools were used for TCR identification, UMI-based error correction and CDR3 extraction. Expanded TCRs were defined as those above a frequency of 2 per 1,000, corresponding to the top 1% of the tumor frequency distribution. Expanded tumor TCRs were classed as regional if statistically deemed absent (corrected P<0.05) from at least one tumor region, otherwise ubiquitous. Renyi diversity was calculated using the R vegan package after each repertoire was subsampled 100 times to 5,000 TCRs. CDR3 similarity networks were built from amino acid triplet string-kernel similarity, connecting CDR3s with pairwise similarity above 0.82. In TCRdb, the public reads were trimmed at Q25 with fastp and aligned with MiXCR, with productive beta chains retained. When rows share a CDR3 protein, they turn into one entry using the most common DNA and genes. These V and J calls are TCRdb output, not the study's own analysis. For this sample there are approximately 12,000 distinct CDR3 sequences; roughly 5% appear just once. Less than 25% of the sample is held by the ten biggest clonotypes.

The chain is assembled from TRBV7-2 and TRBJ2-7; D gene: possibly TRBD1, on 5 matching bases. This receptor was taken from a male donor with early-stage non-small cell lung cancer. The material sequenced was lung tumor tissue, taken at surgery. The CDR3 protein: CASSLAGPYEQYF. The DNA reads as follows: TGTGCCAGCAGCTTAGCGGGGCCGTACGAGCAGTACTTC.